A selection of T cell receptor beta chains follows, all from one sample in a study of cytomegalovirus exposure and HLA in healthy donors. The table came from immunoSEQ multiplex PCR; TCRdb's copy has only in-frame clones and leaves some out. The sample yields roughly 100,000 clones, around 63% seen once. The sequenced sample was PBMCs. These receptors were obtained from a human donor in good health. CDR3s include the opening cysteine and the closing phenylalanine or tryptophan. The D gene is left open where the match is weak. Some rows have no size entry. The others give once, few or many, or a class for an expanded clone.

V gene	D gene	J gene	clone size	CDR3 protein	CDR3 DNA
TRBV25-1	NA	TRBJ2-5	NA	CASSIRGLSETQYF	TGTGCCAGCAGTATCAGGGGTCTCAGCGAGACCCAGTACTTC
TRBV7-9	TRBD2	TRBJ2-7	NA	CASSLGGSGYEQYF	TGTGCCAGCAGCTTAGGCGGGAGTGGCTACGAGCAGTACTTC
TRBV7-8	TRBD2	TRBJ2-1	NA	CASRRREGNEQFF	TGTGCCAGCAGAAGGCGGGAGGGCAATGAGCAGTTCTTC
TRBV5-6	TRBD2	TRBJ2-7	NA	CASSLLSSGAYEQYF	TGTGCCAGCAGCTTGTTGTCCAGCGGGGCCTACGAGCAGTACTTC
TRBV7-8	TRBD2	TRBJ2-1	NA	CASSLGGLAGEYEQFF	TGTGCCAGCAGCTTAGGCGGACTAGCGGGGGAGTATGAGCAGTTCTTC
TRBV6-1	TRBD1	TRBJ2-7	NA	CASSLSGTAYEQYF	TGTGCCAGCAGTCTCTCCGGGACAGCCTACGAGCAGTACTTC
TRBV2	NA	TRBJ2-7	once	CASRELSASELPEQYF	TGTGCCAGCAGGGAATTAAGCGCTAGCGAGCTGCCCGAGCAGTACTTC
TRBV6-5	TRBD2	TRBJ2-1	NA	CASSGSGTPYNEQFF	TGTGCCAGCAGCGGGAGCGGGACCCCCTACAATGAGCAGTTCTTC
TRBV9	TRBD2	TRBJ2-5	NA	CASSVGGLAGGETQYF	TGTGCCAGCAGCGTAGGGGGACTAGCGGGAGGAGAGACCCAGTACTTC
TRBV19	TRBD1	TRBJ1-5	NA	CASSLRQGQDSNQPQHF	TGTGCCAGTAGTCTACGACAGGGGCAAGATAGCAATCAGCCCCAGCATTTT
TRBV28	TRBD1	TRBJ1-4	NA	CASSLSDRGLFF	TGTGCCAGCAGCCTATCGGACAGGGGACTGTTTTTT
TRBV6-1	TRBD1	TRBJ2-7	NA	CASRTGNYEQYF	TGTGCCAGCAGGACAGGGAACTACGAGCAGTACTTC
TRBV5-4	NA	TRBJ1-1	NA	CASSLGLITEAFF	TGTGCCAGCAGCTTGGGGCTGATCACTGAAGCTTTCTTT
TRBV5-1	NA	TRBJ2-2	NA	CASSPLGNTGELFF	TGCGCCAGCAGCCCGCTAGGGAACACCGGGGAGCTGTTTTTT
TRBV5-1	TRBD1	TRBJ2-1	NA	CASSLGDSFYEQFF	TGCGCCAGCAGCTTGGGGGACAGCTTCTATGAGCAGTTCTTC
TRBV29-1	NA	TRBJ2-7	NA	CSVEDHQGTDYEQYF	TGCAGCGTTGAAGATCACCAGGGAACCGACTACGAGCAGTACTTC
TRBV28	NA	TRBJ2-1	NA	CASSLAGQSLDNEQFF	TGTGCCAGCAGTTTGGCGGGACAGTCGCTTGACAATGAGCAGTTCTTC
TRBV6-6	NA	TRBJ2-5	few	CASSYTGPETQYF	TGTGCCAGCAGTTATACAGGGCCGGAGACCCAGTACTTC
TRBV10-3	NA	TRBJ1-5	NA	CAISDWEGSSNQPQHF	TGTGCCATCAGTGATTGGGAGGGAAGTAGCAATCAGCCCCAGCATTTT
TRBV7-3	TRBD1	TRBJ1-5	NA	CASSLKGVDRAKAYSNQPQHF	TGTGCCAGCAGCCTAAAAGGGGTGGACAGGGCCAAGGCCTATAGCAATCAGCCCCAGCATTTT
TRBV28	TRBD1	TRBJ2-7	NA	CASSFSGQGYEQYF	TGTGCCAGCAGTTTCAGTGGACAGGGCTACGAGCAGTACTTC
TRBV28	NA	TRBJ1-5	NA	CASSLAGFSQPQHF	TGTGCCAGCAGTTTAGCCGGGTTCAGTCAGCCCCAGCATTTT
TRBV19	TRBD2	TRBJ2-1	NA	CASGLAGLDNEQFF	TGTGCCAGCGGTCTAGCGGGGTTGGACAATGAGCAGTTCTTC
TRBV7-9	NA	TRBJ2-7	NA	CASSLGRQGGSYEQYF	TGTGCCAGCAGCTTAGGTAGGCAGGGTGGATCCTACGAGCAGTACTTC
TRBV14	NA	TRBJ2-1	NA	CASSQPRRDNEQFF	TGTGCCAGCAGCCAACCCCGCAGGGACAATGAGCAGTTCTTC
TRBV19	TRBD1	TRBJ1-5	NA	CASSMGTGGNQPQHF	TGTGCCAGTAGTATGGGGACAGGGGGCAATCAGCCCCAGCATTTT
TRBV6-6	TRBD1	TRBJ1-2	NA	CASSSTGQNGYTF	TGTGCCAGCAGTTCGACAGGGCAGAATGGCTACACCTTC
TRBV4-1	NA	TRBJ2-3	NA	CASSPNTDTQYF	TGCGCCAGCAGCCCAAACACAGATACGCAGTATTTT
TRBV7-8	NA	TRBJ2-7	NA	CASSRVIVGDEQYF	TGTGCCAGCAGTCGTGTGATTGTAGGGGACGAGCAGTACTTC
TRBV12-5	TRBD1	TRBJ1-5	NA	CASGTSRGDRFNQPQHF	TGTGCTAGTGGGACTTCTAGGGGGGACAGGTTTAATCAGCCCCAGCATTTT
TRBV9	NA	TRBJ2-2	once	CASSVVGLNTGELFF	TGTGCCAGCAGCGTAGTCGGGTTGAACACCGGGGAGCTGTTTTTT
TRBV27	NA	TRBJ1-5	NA	CASSSAGVSQPQHF	TGTGCCAGCAGCTCGGCGGGGGTAAGTCAGCCCCAGCATTTT
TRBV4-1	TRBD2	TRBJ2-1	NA	CASSQVIAGVPVIDEQFF	TGCGCCAGCAGCCAAGTCATAGCGGGAGTGCCGGTTATCGATGAGCAGTTCTTC
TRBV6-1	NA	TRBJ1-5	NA	CASSEGQGRNQPQHF	TGTGCCAGCAGTGAAGGGCAGGGTCGGAATCAGCCCCAGCATTTT
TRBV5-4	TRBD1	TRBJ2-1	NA	CASSQGTGINYNEQFF	TGTGCCAGCAGCCAAGGGACAGGGATTAATTACAATGAGCAGTTCTTC
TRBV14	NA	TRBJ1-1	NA	CASSLHTGIAEAFF	TGTGCCAGCAGCCTCCACACAGGGATTGCTGAAGCTTTCTTT
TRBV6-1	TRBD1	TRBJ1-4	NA	CASNRDREEKLFF	TGTGCCAGCAACAGGGACAGGGAGGAAAAACTGTTTTTT
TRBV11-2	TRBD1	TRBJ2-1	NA	CASSLVVWDRSNEQFF	TGTGCCAGCAGCTTAGTGGTTTGGGACAGGTCCAATGAGCAGTTCTTC
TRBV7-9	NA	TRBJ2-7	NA	CASSRRTVYEQYF	TGTGCCAGCAGCCGTCGGACAGTCTACGAGCAGTACTTC
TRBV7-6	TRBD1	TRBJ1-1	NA	CASSLGDRTGAEAFF	TGTGCCAGCAGCTTAGGGGACCGAACAGGGGCTGAAGCTTTCTTT
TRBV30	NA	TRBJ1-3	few	CAWGKRNTIYF	TGTGCCTGGGGGAAGCGGAACACCATATATTTT
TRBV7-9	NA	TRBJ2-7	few	CASSSLILQTEQYF	TGTGCCAGCAGCTCCCTTATTCTACAGACCGAGCAGTACTTC
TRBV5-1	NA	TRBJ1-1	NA	CASSLGRLNTEAFF	TGCGCCAGCAGCTTGGGGCGGCTGAACACTGAAGCTTTCTTT
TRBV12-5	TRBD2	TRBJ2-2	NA	CASGSRTSENTGELFF	TGTGCTAGTGGCTCCCGGACTAGCGAGAACACCGGGGAGCTGTTTTTT
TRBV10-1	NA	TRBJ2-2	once	CASSDRVGELFF	TGCGCCAGCAGTGACCGGGTCGGGGAGCTGTTTTTT
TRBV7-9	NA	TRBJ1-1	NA	CASSFGGMLTEAFF	TGTGCCAGCAGCTTCGGGGGTATGTTAACTGAAGCTTTCTTT
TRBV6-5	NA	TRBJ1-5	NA	CASRETGNQPQHF	TGTGCCAGCAGGGAAACAGGAAATCAGCCCCAGCATTTT
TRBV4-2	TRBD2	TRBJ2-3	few	CASSQGSGMPTDTQYF	TGTGCCAGCAGCCAAGGAAGCGGGATGCCCACAGATACGCAGTATTTT
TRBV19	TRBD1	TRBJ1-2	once	CASRNTGGADGYTF	TGTGCCAGTAGAAACACAGGGGGCGCGGATGGCTACACCTTC
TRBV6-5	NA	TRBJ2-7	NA	CASSDSSYEQYF	TGTGCCAGCAGCGACAGTTCCTACGAGCAGTACTTC
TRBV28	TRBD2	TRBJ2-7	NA	CASSPLAGGLHSYEQYF	TGTGCCAGCAGTCCGCTAGCGGGAGGGCTCCACTCCTACGAGCAGTACTTC
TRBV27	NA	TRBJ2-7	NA	CASSLTGFHEQYF	TGTGCCAGCAGTCTTACAGGGTTTCACGAGCAGTACTTC
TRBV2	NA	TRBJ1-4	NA	CASRDQGTEKLFF	TGTGCCAGCAGAGACCAGGGAACTGAAAAACTGTTTTTT
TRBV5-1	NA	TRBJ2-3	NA	CASSPLRLADTQYF	TGCGCCAGCAGCCCCCTGAGGTTAGCAGATACGCAGTATTTT
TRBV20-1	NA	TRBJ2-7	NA	CSASQTSEQYF	TGCAGTGCTTCACAAACTAGCGAGCAGTACTTC